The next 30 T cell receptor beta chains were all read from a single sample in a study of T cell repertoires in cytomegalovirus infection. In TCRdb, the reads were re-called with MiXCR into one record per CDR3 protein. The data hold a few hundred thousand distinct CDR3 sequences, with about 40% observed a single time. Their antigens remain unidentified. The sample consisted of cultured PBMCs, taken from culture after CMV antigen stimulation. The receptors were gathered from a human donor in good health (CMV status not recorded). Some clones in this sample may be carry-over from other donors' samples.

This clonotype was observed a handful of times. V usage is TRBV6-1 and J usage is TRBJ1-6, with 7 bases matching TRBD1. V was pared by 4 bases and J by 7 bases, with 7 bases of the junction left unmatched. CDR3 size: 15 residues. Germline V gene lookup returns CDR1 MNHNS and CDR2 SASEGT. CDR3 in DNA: TGTGCCAGCAGTGGACGACAGGGTCAGAATTCACCCCTCCACTTT. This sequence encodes CASSGRQGQNSPLHF.

Written as DNA, the CDR3 is TGTGCCAGCAGCTCGCGGGGGCCCTCCTACAATGAGCAGTTCTTC. It codes for CASSSRGPSYNEQFF. The gene calls are TRBV11-2 and TRBJ2-1, with TRBD2 as a possible D gene (7 bases). The CDR3 is 15 amino acids. Germline V CDR1 and CDR2: SGHAT, FQNNGV. Trimming shortened V by 4 bases and J by 0 bases, and 10 bases separated the two germline ends.

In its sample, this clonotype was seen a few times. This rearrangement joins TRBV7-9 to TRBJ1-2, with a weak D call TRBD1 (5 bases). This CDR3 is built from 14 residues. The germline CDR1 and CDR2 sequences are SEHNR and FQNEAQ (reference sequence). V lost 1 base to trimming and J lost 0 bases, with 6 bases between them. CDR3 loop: CASSLDRTNYGYTF. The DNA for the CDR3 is TGTGCCAGCAGCTTAGACAGGACTAACTATGGCTACACCTTC.

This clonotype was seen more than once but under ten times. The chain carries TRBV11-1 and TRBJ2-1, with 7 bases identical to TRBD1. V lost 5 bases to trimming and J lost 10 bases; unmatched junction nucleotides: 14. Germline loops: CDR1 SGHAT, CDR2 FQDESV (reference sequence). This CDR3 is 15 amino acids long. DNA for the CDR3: TGTGCCAGCAGCCTTAGGGGGACAGCCCCTCTGGAGCAGTTCTTC. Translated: CASSLRGTAPLEQFF.

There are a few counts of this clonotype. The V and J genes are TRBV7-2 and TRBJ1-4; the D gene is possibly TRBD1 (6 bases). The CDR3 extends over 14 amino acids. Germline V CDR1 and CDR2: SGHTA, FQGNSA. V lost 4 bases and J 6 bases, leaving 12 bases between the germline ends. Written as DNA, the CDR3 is TGTGCCAGCAGCTCACAGGGATATCATGAAAAACTGTTTTTT. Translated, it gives CASSSQGYHEKLFF. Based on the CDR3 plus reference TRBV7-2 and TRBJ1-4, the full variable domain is GAGVSQSPSNKVTEKGKDVELRCDPISGHTALYWYRQSLGQGLEFLIYFQGNSAPDKSGLPSDRFSAERTGGSVSTLTIQRTQQEDSAVYLCASSSQGYHEKLFFGSGTQLSVL.

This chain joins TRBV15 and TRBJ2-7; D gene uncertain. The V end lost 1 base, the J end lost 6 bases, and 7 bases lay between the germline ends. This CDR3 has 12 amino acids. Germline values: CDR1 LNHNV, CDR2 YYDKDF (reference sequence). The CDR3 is CATSRVPSEQYF. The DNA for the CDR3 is TGTGCCACCAGCAGAGTCCCGAGCGAGCAGTACTTC.

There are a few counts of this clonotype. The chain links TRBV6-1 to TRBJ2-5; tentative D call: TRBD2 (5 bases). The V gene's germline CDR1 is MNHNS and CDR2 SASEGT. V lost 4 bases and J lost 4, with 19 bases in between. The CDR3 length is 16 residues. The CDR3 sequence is CASSAGLSGMRETQYF. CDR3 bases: TGTGCCAGCAGTGCCGGTCTATCGGGGATGCGAGAGACCCAGTACTTC.

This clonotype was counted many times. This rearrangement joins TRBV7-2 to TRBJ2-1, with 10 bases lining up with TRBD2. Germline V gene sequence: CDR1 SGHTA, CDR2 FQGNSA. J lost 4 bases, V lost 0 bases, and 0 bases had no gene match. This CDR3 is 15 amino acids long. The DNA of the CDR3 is TGTGCCAGCAGCTTAGCTAGCGGGAGGTACAATGAGCAGTTCTTC. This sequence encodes CASSLASGRYNEQFF.

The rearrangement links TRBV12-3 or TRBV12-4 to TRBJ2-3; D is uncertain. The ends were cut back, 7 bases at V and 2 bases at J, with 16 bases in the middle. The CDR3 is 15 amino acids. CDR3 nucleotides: TGTGCCAGCACGGCTGATGGGTCGGCCACAGATACGCAGTATTTT. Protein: CASTADGSATDTQYF.

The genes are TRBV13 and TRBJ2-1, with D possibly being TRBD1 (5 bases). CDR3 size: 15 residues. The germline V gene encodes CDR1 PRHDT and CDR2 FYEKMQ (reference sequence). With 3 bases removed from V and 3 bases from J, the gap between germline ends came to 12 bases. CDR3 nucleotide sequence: TGTGCCAGCAGCTTTATGGGAAGGGGCTACAATGAGCAGTTCTTC. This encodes CASSFMGRGYNEQFF.

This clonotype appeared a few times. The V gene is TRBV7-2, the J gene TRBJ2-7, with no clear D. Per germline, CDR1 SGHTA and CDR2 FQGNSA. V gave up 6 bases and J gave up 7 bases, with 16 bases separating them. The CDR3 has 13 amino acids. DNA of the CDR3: TGTGCCAGCAGTAATGGGCCCTTGGGGGAGCAGTACTTC. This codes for CASSNGPLGEQYF.

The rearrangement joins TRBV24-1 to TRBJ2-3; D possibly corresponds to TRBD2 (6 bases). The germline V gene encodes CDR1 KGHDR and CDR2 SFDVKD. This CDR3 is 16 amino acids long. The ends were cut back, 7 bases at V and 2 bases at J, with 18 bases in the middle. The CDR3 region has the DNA TGTGCCACCAGCCCCGGATTGGGGGGACCCACAGATACGCAGTATTTT. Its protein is CATSPGLGGPTDTQYF.

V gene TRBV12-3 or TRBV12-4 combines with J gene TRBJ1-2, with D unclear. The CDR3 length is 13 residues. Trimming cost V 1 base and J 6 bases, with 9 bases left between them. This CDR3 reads CASSLGRIDGYTF. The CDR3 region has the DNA TGTGCCAGCAGTTTAGGCAGAATTGATGGCTACACCTTC.

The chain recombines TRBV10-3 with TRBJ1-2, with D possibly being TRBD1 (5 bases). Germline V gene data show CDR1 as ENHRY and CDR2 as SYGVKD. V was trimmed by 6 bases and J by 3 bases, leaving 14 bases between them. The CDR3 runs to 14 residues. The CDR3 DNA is TGTGCCATCAGGAACGCCGGGACGGACTATGGCTACACCTTC. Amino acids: CAIRNAGTDYGYTF.

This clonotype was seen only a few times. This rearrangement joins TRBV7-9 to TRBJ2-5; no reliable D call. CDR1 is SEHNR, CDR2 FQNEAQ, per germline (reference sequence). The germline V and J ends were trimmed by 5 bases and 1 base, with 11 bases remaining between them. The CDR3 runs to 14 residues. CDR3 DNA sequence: TGTGCCAGCAGCGACGACACACTCCAAGAGACCCAGTACTTC. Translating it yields CASSDDTLQETQYF.

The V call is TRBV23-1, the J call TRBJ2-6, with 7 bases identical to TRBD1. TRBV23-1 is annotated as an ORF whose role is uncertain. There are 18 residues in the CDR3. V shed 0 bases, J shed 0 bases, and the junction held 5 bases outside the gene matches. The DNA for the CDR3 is TGCGCCAGCAGTCAATCGTCCCAGGGGGACTCTGGGGCCAACGTCCTGACTTTC. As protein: CASSQSSQGDSGANVLTF.

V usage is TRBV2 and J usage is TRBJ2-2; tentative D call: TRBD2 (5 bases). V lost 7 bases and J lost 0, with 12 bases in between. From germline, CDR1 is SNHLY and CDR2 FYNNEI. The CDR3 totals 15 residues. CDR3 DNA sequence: TGTGCCAGCAACGGCGAGGGATCGAACACCGGGGAGCTGTTTTTT. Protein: CASNGEGSNTGELFF.

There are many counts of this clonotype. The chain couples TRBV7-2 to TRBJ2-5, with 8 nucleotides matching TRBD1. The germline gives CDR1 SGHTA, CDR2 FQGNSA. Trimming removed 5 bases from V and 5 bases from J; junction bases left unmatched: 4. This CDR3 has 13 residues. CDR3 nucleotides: TGTGCCAGCAGCCTGGACAGGGCGGAGACCCAGTACTTC. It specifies CASSLDRAETQYF.

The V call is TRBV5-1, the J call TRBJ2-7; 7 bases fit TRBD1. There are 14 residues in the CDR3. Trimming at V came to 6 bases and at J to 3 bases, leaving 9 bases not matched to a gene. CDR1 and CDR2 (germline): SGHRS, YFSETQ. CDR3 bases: TGCGCCAGCAACGACGGGACAGTCATCTACGAGCAGTACTTC. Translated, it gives CASNDGTVIYEQYF.

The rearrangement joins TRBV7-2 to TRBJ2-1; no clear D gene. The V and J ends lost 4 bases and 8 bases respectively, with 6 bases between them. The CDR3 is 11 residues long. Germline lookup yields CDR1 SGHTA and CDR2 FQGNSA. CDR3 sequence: CASSSAYEQFF. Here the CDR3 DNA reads TGTGCCAGCAGCTCCGCGTATGAGCAGTTCTTC. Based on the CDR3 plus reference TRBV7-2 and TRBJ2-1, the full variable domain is GAGVSQSPSNKVTEKGKDVELRCDPISGHTALYWYRQSLGQGLEFLIYFQGNSAPDKSGLPSDRFSAERTGGSVSTLTIQRTQQEDSAVYLCASSSAYEQFFGPGTRLTVL.

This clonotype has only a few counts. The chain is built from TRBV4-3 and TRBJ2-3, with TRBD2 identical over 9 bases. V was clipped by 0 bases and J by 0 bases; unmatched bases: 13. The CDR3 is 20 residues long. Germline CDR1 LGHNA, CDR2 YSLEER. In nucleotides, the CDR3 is TGCGCCAGCAGCCAAGATCTTGGGCTAGCGGGACGCTCTAGCACAGATACGCAGTATTTT. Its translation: CASSQDLGLAGRSSTDTQYF.

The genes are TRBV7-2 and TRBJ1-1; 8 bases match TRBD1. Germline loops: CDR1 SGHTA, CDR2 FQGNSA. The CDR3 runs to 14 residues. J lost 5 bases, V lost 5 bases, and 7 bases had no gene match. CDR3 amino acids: CASSKVTGATEAFF. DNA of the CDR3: TGTGCCAGCAGCAAGGTGACAGGGGCGACTGAAGCTTTCTTT.

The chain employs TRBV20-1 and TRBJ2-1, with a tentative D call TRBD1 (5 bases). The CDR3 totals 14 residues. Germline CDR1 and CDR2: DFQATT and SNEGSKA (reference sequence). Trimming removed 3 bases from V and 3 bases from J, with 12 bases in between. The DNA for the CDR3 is TGCAGTGCTAGGGGGCGTGAAGGCTACAATGAGCAGTTCTTC. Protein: CSARGREGYNEQFF.

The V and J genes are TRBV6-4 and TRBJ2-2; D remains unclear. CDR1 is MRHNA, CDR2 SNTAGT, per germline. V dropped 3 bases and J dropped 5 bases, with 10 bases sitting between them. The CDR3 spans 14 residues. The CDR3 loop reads CASSELTGTGELFF. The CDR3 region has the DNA TGTGCCAGCAGTGAATTAACTGGGACCGGGGAGCTGTTTTTT.

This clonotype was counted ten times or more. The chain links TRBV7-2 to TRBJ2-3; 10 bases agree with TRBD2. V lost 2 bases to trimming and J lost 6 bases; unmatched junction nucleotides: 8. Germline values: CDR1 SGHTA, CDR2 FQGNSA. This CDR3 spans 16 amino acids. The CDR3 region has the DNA TGTGCCAGCAGCTTAAGAAGCGGGAGGGTTGGCGATACGCAGTATTTT. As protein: CASSLRSGRVGDTQYF. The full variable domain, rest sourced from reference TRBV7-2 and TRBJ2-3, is GAGVSQSPSNKVTEKGKDVELRCDPISGHTALYWYRQSLGQGLEFLIYFQGNSAPDKSGLPSDRFSAERTGGSVSTLTIQRTQQEDSAVYLCASSLRSGRVGDTQYFGPGTRLTVL.

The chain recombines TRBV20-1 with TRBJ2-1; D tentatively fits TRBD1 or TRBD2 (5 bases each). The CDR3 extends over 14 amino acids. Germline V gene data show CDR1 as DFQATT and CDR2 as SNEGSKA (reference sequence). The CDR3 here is CSLGGADSYNEQFF. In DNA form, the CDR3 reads TGCAGCCTTGGGGGAGCGGACTCCTACAATGAGCAGTTCTTC.

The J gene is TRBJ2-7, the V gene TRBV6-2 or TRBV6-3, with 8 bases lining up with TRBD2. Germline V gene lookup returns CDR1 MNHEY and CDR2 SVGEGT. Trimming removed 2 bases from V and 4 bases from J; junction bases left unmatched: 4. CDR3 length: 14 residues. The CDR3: CASSYPSGSYEQYF. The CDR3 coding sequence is TGTGCCAGCAGTTACCCTAGCGGGTCTTACGAGCAGTACTTC.

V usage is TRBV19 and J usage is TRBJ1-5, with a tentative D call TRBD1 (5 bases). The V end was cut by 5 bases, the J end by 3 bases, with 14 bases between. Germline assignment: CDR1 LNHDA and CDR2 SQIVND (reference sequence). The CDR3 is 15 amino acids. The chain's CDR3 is CASSLGQELNQPQHF. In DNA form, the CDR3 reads TGTGCCAGTAGTTTAGGACAAGAACTCAATCAGCCCCAGCATTTT.

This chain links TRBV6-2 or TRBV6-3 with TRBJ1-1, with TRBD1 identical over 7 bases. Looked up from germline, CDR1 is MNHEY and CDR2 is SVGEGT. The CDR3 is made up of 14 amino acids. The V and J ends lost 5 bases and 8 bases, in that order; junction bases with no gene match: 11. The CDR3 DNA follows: TGTGCCAGCAGTCCGACAGGGTTTGTCGGCGAAGCTTTCTTT. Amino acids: CASSPTGFVGEAFF.

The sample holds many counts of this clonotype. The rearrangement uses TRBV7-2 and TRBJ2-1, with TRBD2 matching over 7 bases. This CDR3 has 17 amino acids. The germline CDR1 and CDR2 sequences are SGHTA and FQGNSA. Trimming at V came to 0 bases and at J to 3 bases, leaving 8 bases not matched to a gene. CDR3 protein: CASSLADWDYLYNEQFF. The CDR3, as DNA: TGTGCCAGCAGCTTAGCCGACTGGGACTACCTCTACAATGAGCAGTTCTTC.